This TCR beta chain was captured by sequencing in a study of blood T cell repertoires in COVID-19. On the study more broadly: The samples span acute and convalescent COVID-19 from the United States, Italy and Spain. PBMCs, B-cell-depleted T cells, or T cells provided the cDNA or gDNA that made up the material.

Per the study methods: Estimation of nucleated cell counts relied on the amplification of reference gene primers. The data were produced by immunoSEQ multiplex PCR, yet TCRdb's version contains in-frame clones alone and is incomplete. V and J calls and clone size follow that table, whereas D and trimming were derived from the DNA. In the table there are approximately 52,000 clones, approximately 86% of which are singletons. The length of the CDR3 is 16 residues. J lost 2 bases, V lost 3 bases, and 5 bases had no gene match. Germline CDR1 KGHDR, CDR2 SFDVKD. The chain carries TRBV24-1 and TRBJ2-2; TRBD1 aligns across 7 bases. Input material: peripheral blood. This TCR was sampled from a man aged 60-69 years with acute or convalescent COVID-19. The DNA for the CDR3 is TGTGCCACCAGTGATCGGACAGGAGGAAACACCGGGGAGCTGTTTTTT. Protein: CATSDRTGGNTGELFF.